This T cell receptor beta chain emerged from a study of shared clonotypes between healthy human individuals. The method was immunoSEQ multiplex PCR; TCRdb's version includes in-frame clones alone and lacks a portion of them. The sample records some 500,000 clones, approximately 95% being singletons. Germline loops: CDR1 SEHNR, CDR2 FQNEAQ (reference sequence). The CDR3 length is 15 residues. V trimming: 5 bases; J trimming: 7 bases; junction bases outside the gene matches: 10. The specimen was naive CD4+ T cells sorted from blood. Subset defined: CD45RA+ positively selected. The sequence was obtained from a young woman in good health. The V call is TRBV7-9, the J call TRBJ2-7, with TRBD2 identical over 11 bases. CDR3 sequence reads: CASSRLAGPEREQYF. Here the CDR3 DNA reads TGTGCCAGCAGCCGACTAGCGGGACCTGAAAGGGAGCAGTACTTC.